The 17 T cell receptor beta chains presented below share a single source sample, sequenced in a study of blood T cell repertoires in COVID-19. Using immunoSEQ multiplex PCR, the repertoire was profiled, and TCRdb retains in-frame clones only, with some absent. The sample includes roughly 100,000 clones, roughly 92% of them seen just once. Sequencing was carried out using peripheral blood. Every receptor here comes from a woman aged 50 to 60 with COVID-19, enrolled during active disease.

The chain uses TRBV19 and TRBJ2-3; 7 nucleotides align to TRBD1. The CDR3 consists of 18 residues. In germline, CDR1 is LNHDA, CDR2 SQIVND (reference sequence). J was trimmed by 1 base and V by 0 bases; bases with no gene match: 10. Written as DNA, the CDR3 is TGTGCCAGTAGTATAGATGCGACTCGACAGGGACGCACAGATACGCAGTATTTT. Translated, it gives CASSIDATRQGRTDTQYF.

The V call is TRBV7-9, the J call TRBJ1-3; no firm D call. Germline CDR1 and CDR2: SEHNR and FQNEAQ (reference sequence). There are 15 residues in the CDR3. Trimming cost V 2 bases and J 4 bases, with 12 bases left between them. CDR3 protein: CASSLSGGWGNTIYF. The CDR3 DNA reads as TGTGCCAGCAGCTTAAGTGGCGGTTGGGGAAACACCATATATTTT.

This chain joins TRBV2 and TRBJ2-7, with 9 bases fitting TRBD2. The CDR3 length is 15 residues. Germline V gives CDR1 SNHLY, CDR2 FYNNEI. V shed 3 bases, J shed 2 bases, and the junction held 5 bases outside the gene matches. This CDR3 is CASSEIAGAAYEQYF. The CDR3 DNA sequence: TGTGCCAGCAGTGAGATAGCGGGGGCCGCCTACGAGCAGTACTTC.

V is TRBV19 and J is TRBJ2-1; D gene unclear. This CDR3 has 14 residues. Trimming took off 1 base at V and 5 bases at J, with 9 bases between the two ends. Germline V lookup: CDR1 LNHDA, CDR2 SQIVND (reference sequence). The CDR3 region has the DNA TGTGCCAGTAGTATAGCATCGGGTCACAATGAGCAGTTCTTC. This sequence encodes CASSIASGHNEQFF.

The rearrangement uses TRBV20-1 and TRBJ2-3; D perhaps matches TRBD1 (6 bases). The CDR3 length is 14 residues. V was pared by 3 bases and J by 5 bases, with 15 bases between. The germline V gene encodes CDR1 DFQATT and CDR2 SNEGSKA (reference sequence). CDR3 protein: CSASPRQVVDTQYF. CDR3 DNA: TGCAGTGCTAGTCCTCGACAGGTAGTAGATACGCAGTATTTT.

The chain carries TRBV7-9 and TRBJ1-3; no definite D call. CDR1 is SEHNR and CDR2 is FQNEAQ in the germline V gene (reference sequence). Trimming shortened V by 5 bases and J by 0 bases, and 14 bases separated the two germline ends. The CDR3 covers 16 residues. The CDR3, as DNA: TGTGCCAGCAGCCCTACGGCTGGAGTCTCTGGAAACACCATATATTTT. Amino acid sequence: CASSPTAGVSGNTIYF.

The J gene is TRBJ2-3, the V gene TRBV19; 9 positions match TRBD1. The ends lost 3 bases at V and 5 bases at J; junction bases unmatched: 9. The CDR3 sequence is 16 residues long. Germline V gene lookup returns CDR1 LNHDA and CDR2 SQIVND (reference sequence). The CDR3 spells CASSILRDRAIDTQYF. DNA for the CDR3: TGTGCCAGTAGTATCCTCCGGGACAGGGCTATAGATACGCAGTATTTT.

The chain joins TRBV19 to TRBJ2-1; TRBD1 agrees at 8 bases. Germline CDR1 LNHDA, CDR2 SQIVND (reference sequence). Trimming took 5 bases from V and 8 from J; bases not matched to a gene: 8. This CDR3 is built from 14 residues. The CDR3 loop is CASSLYRGNDEQFF. The CDR3 DNA reads TGTGCCAGTAGTCTGTACAGGGGGAACGATGAGCAGTTCTTC.

As concerns this clone: At one boundary the junction diverges from the germline segment, which might be a read error. The V call is TRBV15, the J call TRBJ1-5, with TRBD1 as a possible D gene (5 bases). The CDR3 is 14 residues long. The germline V gene has CDR1 LNHNV and CDR2 YYDKDF (reference sequence). CDR3 loop: CATSGDSGNQPQHF. As DNA, the CDR3 is TGTGCCACCAGCGGAGATTCAGGGAATCAGCCCCAGCATTTT. Drawing the rest from reference TRBV15 and TRBJ1-5, the complete variable domain is DAMVIQNPRYQVTQFGKPVTLSCSQTLNHNVMYWYQQKSSQAPKLLFHYYDKDFNNEADTPDNFQSRRPNTSFCFLDIRSPGLGDTAMYLCATSGDSGNQPQHFGDGTRLSIL.

This sequence joins TRBV11-2 and TRBJ1-1; the D is unclear. CDR1 and CDR2 from the germline V gene are SGHAT and FQNNGV. The CDR3 is made up of 15 amino acids. The V end was cut by 5 bases, the J end by 0 bases, with 13 bases between. The CDR3 DNA sequence: TGTGCCAGCAGCCTACTGGGGAGTATGAACACTGAAGCTTTCTTT. It yields the protein CASSLLGSMNTEAFF.

The chain employs TRBV5-4 and TRBJ2-3; 7 nucleotides line up with TRBD1. Germline V gene sequence: CDR1 SGHNT, CDR2 YYREEE (reference sequence). J was trimmed by 2 bases and V by 4 bases; bases with no gene match: 7. The CDR3 totals 15 residues. The CDR3 loop is CASSNGQVITDTQYF. The CDR3 nucleotides read TGTGCCAGCAGCAACGGACAGGTTATCACAGATACGCAGTATTTT.

The chain is built from TRBV10-2 and TRBJ1-3; D is perhaps TRBD1 (6 bases). Germline V gives CDR1 WSHSY, CDR2 SAAADI. The CDR3 totals 15 residues. The germline V and J ends were trimmed by 3 bases and 5 bases, with 14 bases remaining between them. The CDR3 bases are TGCGCCAGCAGTGAAGGCCAGGGGTTGCGAAACACCATATATTTT. This codes for CASSEGQGLRNTIYF.

The CDR3 region is CASSPRGMSLESGANVLTF. The CDR3 DNA sequence: TGTGCCAGCAGCCCTAGGGGGATGTCCCTGGAGTCTGGGGCCAACGTCCTGACTTTC. This chain links TRBV6-2 or TRBV6-3 with TRBJ2-6, with D possibly being TRBD1 (6 bases). The germline V gene has CDR1 MNHEY and CDR2 SVGEGT. Deletions cut 6 bases from V and 1 base from J, with 22 bases between. The CDR3 is made up of 19 amino acids.

The V gene is TRBV30, the J gene TRBJ1-6; the D is unclear. V was trimmed by 3 bases and J by 0 bases, leaving 6 bases between them. This CDR3 comprises 14 residues. Germline V CDR1 and CDR2: GTSNPN, SVGIG (reference sequence). In DNA form, the CDR3 reads TGTGCCTGGAGGGGCAGCTCCTATAATTCACCCCTCCACTTT. Translated, it gives CAWRGSSYNSPLHF.

The chain is built from TRBV27 and TRBJ2-2, with D possibly TRBD1 on 6 matching bases. V was cut by 0 bases and J by 5 bases, with 7 bases left in between. Germline-derived CDR1 and CDR2 are MNHEY and SMNVEV (reference sequence). The CDR3 is 14 residues long. The chain's CDR3 is CASSLSRGTGELFF. As DNA, the CDR3 is TGTGCCAGCAGTTTATCAAGGGGGACCGGGGAGCTGTTTTTT.

This clone was observed once. V gene TRBV5-4 combines with J gene TRBJ1-4, with D perhaps matching TRBD1 (6 bases). The length of the CDR3 is 16 residues. Trimming left V 0 bases short and J 8 bases short, with 17 bases between. Looked up from germline, CDR1 is SGHNT and CDR2 is YYREEE (reference sequence). The CDR3 spells CASSLVQGPSSEKLFF. The CDR3 DNA sequence: TGTGCCAGCAGCTTGGTACAGGGACCTTCGAGCGAAAAACTGTTTTTT. Together with reference TRBV5-4 and TRBJ1-4, the CDR3 gives the full variable domain: ETGVTQSPTHLIKTRGQQVTLRCSSQSGHNTVSWYQQALGQGPQFIFQYYREEENGRGNFPPRFSGLQFPNYSSELNVNALELDDSALYLCASSLVQGPSSEKLFFGSGTQLSVL.

The chain carries TRBV7-2 and TRBJ2-3, with 7 bases lining up with TRBD2. The ends lost 2 bases at V and 10 bases at J; junction bases unmatched: 15. The germline V gene has CDR1 SGHTA and CDR2 FQGNSA. The CDR3 totals 16 residues. The CDR3 region is CASSLHGTTPGDAQYF. Here the CDR3 DNA reads TGTGCCAGCAGCTTACACGGGACTACCCCCGGCGACGCGCAGTATTTT. Drawing the rest from reference TRBV7-2 and TRBJ2-3, the complete variable domain is GAGVSQSPSNKVTEKGKDVELRCDPISGHTALYWYRQSLGQGLEFLIYFQGNSAPDKSGLPSDRFSAERTGGSVSTLTIQRTQQEDSAVYLCASSLHGTTPGDAQYFGPGTRLTVL.